The table lists the clone carrying this T cell receptor beta chain with many counts. This sample is drawn from a study of molecular identifiers for immune sequencing clone quantification. Looked up from germline, CDR1 is MNHEY and CDR2 is SVGAGI. V was cut by 2 bases and J by 0 bases, with 8 bases left in between. The CDR3 sequence is 14 residues long. Previously described methods with listed TCR primers produced the bulk TCR libraries. TCRdb analysed the PCR reads with MiXCR anew, one entry per CDR3 protein. This sample has hundreds of thousands of distinct CDR3 sequences, with about 20% found just once. Naive CD8 T cells were picked out by sorting for CD8+CD4-CCR7+CD45RA+.

The sequenced sample consisted of naive CD8+ T cells from blood, with Jurkat cell RNA spiked in. Regarding subset: FACS-sorted CD8+CD4-CCR7+CD45RA+ naive T cells. V is TRBV6-5 and J is TRBJ2-7; D is uncertain. The clonotype originates from a human donor in good health. Some libraries in this study had Jurkat cell RNA spiked in. CDR3 DNA: TGTGCCAGCAGTTACGGAGACGTCTCCTACGAGCAGTACTTC. Amino acid sequence: CASSYGDVSYEQYF.